The 11 T cell receptor beta chains below come from one sample, sequenced in a study of T cell clonality in common variable immunodeficiency. Method: immunoSEQ multiplex PCR; TCRdb's copy keeps in-frame clones and lacks some. The sample was found to contain some 40,000 clones, and every one recurs. The sequencing sample was made of peripheral blood mononuclear cells. The receptor set was obtained from a person aged 18 to 70 in good health.

This clone was counted many times. The read comes to an end 3 residues before the CDR3 does, leaving the germline J gene to fill in the end. The chain has TRBV30 and TRBJ2-1, with D perhaps matching TRBD2 (5 bases). The CDR3 has 13 amino acids. Trimming removed 8 bases from V and 2 bases from J, with 13 bases in between. CDR1 GTSNPN and CDR2 SVGIG come from the germline V gene (reference sequence). Incomplete CDR3 DNA: TGTGCCAGAAACGACGGGGCCTACAATGAG. This gives the protein CARNDGAYNE. The CDR3, in full, reads CARNDGAYNEQFF.

This clone appeared a few times. The read terminates 3 residues ahead of where the CDR3 ends, so the germline J gene completes it. V and J are TRBV5-1 and TRBJ1-4, with D possibly being TRBD1 (6 bases). Looked up from germline, CDR1 is SGHRS and CDR2 is YFSETQ. This CDR3 comprises 14 residues. CDR3 sequence: CASSLAGADSPLFF. The CDR3 DNA, read in part, is TGCGCCAGCAGCTTGGCAGGGGCGGATTCACCA.

This clone was found many times. The CDR3 is cut off 3 residues early in the read; its end comes from the germline J gene. The rearrangement joins TRBV20-1 to TRBJ1-1, with D perhaps TRBD1 (6 bases). The germline gives CDR1 DFQATT, CDR2 SNEGSKA (reference sequence). V dropped 3 bases and J dropped 3 bases, with 11 bases sitting between them. The CDR3 spans 13 residues. The CDR3 loop reads CSARRQADTEAFF. The part of the CDR3 DNA that was read is TGCAGTGCTAGGAGACAGGCGGACACTGAA.

This clone was seen ten or more times. Read data end 3 residues before the CDR3 end; the end is taken from the germline J gene. The V and J genes are TRBV20-1 and TRBJ2-1, with 13 bases fitting TRBD2. The CDR3 sequence is 22 residues long. Germline CDR1 and CDR2: DFQATT and SNEGSKA (reference sequence). Trimming removed 1 base from V and 5 bases from J; junction bases left unmatched: 23. CDR3 loop: CSARGRTSGRIGATVQDNEQFF. The CDR3 bases that were read are TGCAGTGCTAGAGGAAGGACTAGCGGGAGAATCGGGGCTACGGTTCAAGACAATGAG.

In its sample, this clone was seen many times. With the read ending 3 residues before the CDR3 end, the germline J gene is used to fill in that end. V and J are TRBV20-1 and TRBJ2-1; 10 nucleotides agree with TRBD2. The germline gives CDR1 DFQATT, CDR2 SNEGSKA (reference sequence). The V segment lost 2 bases and the J segment 5 bases; nucleotides outside the gene matches: 6. This CDR3 region has 15 residues. CDR3 bases read: TGCAGTGCTAGATGGGGAGCGGGAGGGCACAATGAG. It specifies CSARWGAGGHNE. The whole CDR3 protein is CSARWGAGGHNEQFF.

There are many counts of this clone. The CDR3 is cut off 3 residues early in the read; its end comes from the germline J gene. The V call is TRBV20-1, the J call TRBJ2-5; 9 bases agree with TRBD2. V shed 0 bases, J shed 5 bases, and the junction held 10 bases outside the gene matches. This CDR3 region has 16 residues. Per the germline V gene, CDR1 is DFQATT and CDR2 is SNEGSKA (reference sequence). CDR3 DNA, as far as it was read: TGCAGTGCTAGAGATCGGCTAGCGGGGAGATTGGAGACC. Translation gives CSARDRLAGRLET. The complete CDR3 reads CSARDRLAGRLETQYF.

At least ten counts were recorded for this clone. The read falls 3 residues short of the CDR3 end, and the missing part is taken from the germline J gene. J is TRBJ2-7 and V is TRBV28; D is perhaps TRBD2 (6 bases). CDR1 and CDR2 (germline): MDHEN, SYDVKM. Trimming stripped 5 bases from V and 3 bases from J, with 17 bases between. CDR3 length: 15 amino acids. CDR3 in amino acids: CASSPRTVGGYEQYF. The CDR3 bases that were read are TGTGCCAGCAGTCCCAGGACGGTGGGGGGCTACGAG.

A note on this clone: The read is 3 residues too short to cover the CDR3 end, so that end is filled in from the germline J gene. V is TRBV18 and J is TRBJ1-1, with a possible D match to TRBD1 (5 bases). In germline, CDR1 is KGHSH, CDR2 LQKENI. This CDR3 is built from 16 residues. Between the trimmed V and J ends, which lost 4 bases and 2 bases, there was a span of 17 bases. The CDR3 sequence is CASSQTRTGGNTEAFF. The part of the CDR3 DNA that was read is TGTGCCAGCTCACAGACTCGGACGGGGGGAAACACTGAA.

At least ten counts were recorded for this clone. The read ends 3 residues before the CDR3 terminus; that terminus is restored from the germline J gene. This chain links TRBV10-3 with TRBJ2-7, with a tentative D call TRBD2 (7 bases). The V end was cut by 11 bases, the J end by 3 bases, with 20 bases between. From germline, CDR1 is ENHRY and CDR2 SYGVKD. The CDR3 has 14 amino acids. This CDR3 is CAAQRAGADYEQYF. The CDR3 DNA, read in part, is TGTGCCGCCCAGCGGGCGGGGGCGGACTACGAG.

This clone has at least ten counts. The read finishes 3 residues shy of the CDR3 end, and the germline J gene is used to complete it. The rearrangement uses TRBV6-2 or TRBV6-3 and TRBJ1-1; TRBD1 might be the D (5 bases). CDR3 length: 13 residues. The germline CDR1 and CDR2 sequences are MNHEY and SVGEGT. The ends were cut back, 11 bases at V and 1 base at J, with 14 bases in the middle. This CDR3 reads CAADVGGNTEAFF. Incomplete CDR3 DNA: TGTGCCGCAGACGTGGGGGGGAACACTGAA.

This clone was detected a few times. Read data end 3 residues before the CDR3 end; the end is taken from the germline J gene. The rearrangement uses TRBV20-1 and TRBJ2-3, with 8 bases that match TRBD2. V shed 3 bases and J 3 bases; nucleotides not matched to a gene: 8. CDR1 and CDR2 from the germline V gene are DFQATT and SNEGSKA (reference sequence). This CDR3 has 15 amino acids. The CDR3 DNA, read in part, is TGCAGTGCTAGCCACCGGGGGGGCCCGACAGATACG. Translated, it gives CSASHRGGPTDT. The whole CDR3 is CSASHRGGPTDTQYF.